The present entry profiles one TCR beta chain with its context. Its antigen remains unknown. The data were obtained in a study of cytotoxic CD8 clonotypes in ibrutinib-treated CLL. Study-level points and caveats: Sustained-remission and progressing patients had different sampling times.

This table comes from immunoSEQ multiplex PCR, and its TCRdb copy is limited to in-frame clones, with some not included. In the table there are fewer than 30,000 clones, about two thirds of which are singletons. Material: PBMCs, obtained at disease progression, from a patient treated with ibrutinib. This sequence was found in a human donor with chronic lymphocytic leukemia.

The CDR3 coding sequence is TGTGCCAGCAGCTTGGTTTTGGATACGCAGTATTTT. This gives the protein CASSLVLDTQYF. The chain couples TRBV11-2 to TRBJ2-3; D unresolved. The CDR3 consists of 12 residues. The germline V gene has CDR1 SGHAT and CDR2 FQNNGV. V was pared by 3 bases and J by 6 bases, with 7 bases between.